These 9 T cell receptor beta chains came from one sample sequenced in a study of beta chain features in type 1 diabetes. Expressed TCRB transcripts were sequenced, since all the RNA that had been isolated was reverse transcribed. Generated by immunoSEQ multiplex PCR, the TCRdb table keeps only in-frame clones and is missing some. The data show about 930,000 clones, 17% seen once. The specimen sequenced was naive CD4+ T cells from blood. These TCRs come from a young woman in good health.

This chain connects TRBV7-6 to TRBJ2-7, with D unclear. V was cut by 1 base and J by 2 bases, with 9 bases left in between. The CDR3 is made up of 14 amino acids. Germline CDR1 and CDR2: SGHVS and FNYEAQ. In DNA form, the CDR3 reads TGTGCCAGCAGCTTAGGGGCGGTCGCCTACGAGCAGTACTTC. It specifies CASSLGAVAYEQYF.

This chain uses TRBV7-2 with TRBJ2-5; D not resolved. Deletions cut 5 bases from V and 4 bases from J, with 8 bases between. The CDR3 is 12 residues long. Germline V gene data show CDR1 as SGHTA and CDR2 as FQGNSA. The CDR3 here is CASSELLETQYF. As DNA, the CDR3 is TGTGCCAGCAGCGAATTACTAGAGACCCAGTACTTC.

The chain links TRBV7-2 to TRBJ1-1; tentative D call: TRBD1 (6 bases). Germline V CDR1 and CDR2: SGHTA, FQGNSA. The germline V and J ends were trimmed by 3 bases and 11 bases, with 16 bases remaining between them. This CDR3 comprises 13 residues. For the CDR3, the DNA is TGTGCCAGCAGCTTTGGACAGAACATTGAGGCTTTCTTT. Translation gives CASSFGQNIEAFF.

The V gene is TRBV28, the J gene TRBJ1-5; D is perhaps TRBD1 (6 bases). The germline V gene has CDR1 MDHEN and CDR2 SYDVKM. The CDR3 consists of 14 residues. V was shortened by 5 bases and J by 6 bases, with 14 bases between the two germline ends. The CDR3 here is CASSRTGRLQPQHF. CDR3 coding DNA: TGTGCCAGCAGTCGCACAGGGCGTCTTCAGCCCCAGCATTTT.

The chain is built from TRBV18 and TRBJ2-1; the match to TRBD1 covers 7 bases. Germline V gives CDR1 KGHSH, CDR2 LQKENI. The length of the CDR3 is 13 residues. Trimming took 4 bases from V and 9 from J; bases not matched to a gene: 6. The CDR3 spells CASSHDRAGEQFF. The CDR3 nucleotides are TGTGCCAGCTCACATGACAGGGCCGGTGAGCAGTTCTTC.

This clone was counted a few times. The V call is TRBV4-2, the J call TRBJ2-2; the match to TRBD2 covers 9 bases. V shed 3 bases, J shed 4 bases, and the junction held 6 bases outside the gene matches. The CDR3 spans 16 residues. Germline V gene lookup returns CDR1 LGHNA and CDR2 YNFKEQ. The CDR3 reads CASSQDLAGSTGELFF. CDR3 bases: TGTGCCAGCAGCCAGGATCTAGCGGGAAGCACCGGGGAGCTGTTTTTT.

About this clone: The same CDR3 can be traced to other DNA sequences in this sample. This rearrangement joins TRBV7-2 to TRBJ2-7; 7 bases align to TRBD2. The germline V gene has CDR1 SGHTA and CDR2 FQGNSA. This CDR3 comprises 14 residues. Trimming cost V 1 base and J 2 bases; bases outside gene matches: 2. The DNA for the CDR3 is TGTGCCAGCAGCTTAGGCGGGGGAACCTACGAGCAGTACTTC. Amino acids: CASSLGGGTYEQYF.

This clone has just a few counts. J is TRBJ2-2 and V is TRBV7-6; a weak D match, TRBD1 (6 bases). Deletions cut 1 base from V and 4 bases from J, with 13 bases between. The germline V gene encodes CDR1 SGHVS and CDR2 FNYEAQ. This CDR3 spans 16 amino acids. The CDR3 loop is CASSLDPGEFTGELFF. The CDR3 DNA is TGTGCCAGCAGCTTAGACCCAGGGGAGTTCACCGGGGAGCTGTTTTTT. Using reference TRBV7-6 and TRBJ2-2 for the parts outside the CDR3, the full variable domain is GAGVSQSPRYKVTKRGQDVALRCDPISGHVSLYWYRQALGQGPEFLTYFNYEAQQDKSGLPNDRFSAERPEGSISTLTIQRTEQRDSAMYRCASSLDPGEFTGELFFGEGSRLTVL.

The chain recombines TRBV5-4 with TRBJ2-7; D unclear. Germline V CDR1 and CDR2: SGHNT, YYREEE (reference sequence). The CDR3 is 13 residues long. The V end lost 4 bases, the J end lost 0 bases, and 8 bases lay between the germline ends. The CDR3 region has the DNA TGTGCCAGCAGCAGGGTCGGCTCCTACGAGCAGTACTTC. It encodes CASSRVGSYEQYF.